The rows below give T cell receptor beta chains drawn from one sample of a study of T-cell reconstitution after alpha-beta-depleted transplantation in children. Each CDR3 protein is one row after TCRdb ran MiXCR on the PCR reads. The sample lists about 250,000 distinct CDR3 sequences, more than 20% seen once, with around 4.8% in the top ten. The specimen was PBMCs, mostly from graft donor cells, collected 360 days after TCRalphabeta/CD19-depleted stem cell transplant. Receptor source: a female patient aged 2-15 years who had a stem cell transplant for congenital amegakaryocytic thrombocytopenia, so the T cells may come from the graft donor. Both conserved end residues are part of each CDR3. A D gene is named only where the DNA matches it firmly. Size is stated for part of the rows, as once, few or many counts, or as a class when the clone is expanded.

j_gene,v_gene,d_gene,abundance,CDR3nt,CDR3aa
TRBJ2-2,TRBV2,TRBD1,few,TGTGCGGCGGGTCCTCTGCAGGGGGCGGCCGGGGAGCTGTTTTTT,CAAGPLQGAAGELFF
TRBJ2-7,TRBV20-1,-,many,TGCAGTGCTAGAGATACGCAGTACTTC,CSARDTQYF
TRBJ2-7,TRBV12-3/TRBV12-4,-,few,TGTGCCAGCAGTTCCCTTTTTACAGACATCTACGAGCAGTACTTC,CASSSLFTDIYEQYF
TRBJ1-4,TRBV30,-,few,TGTGCCTGGAGGGAGATAGTAGGCGAAAAACTGTTTTTT,CAWREIVGEKLFF
TRBJ2-2,TRBV4-1,-,few,TGCGCCAGCAGCCAAGACGGACATGTCCCTTTGTTTACCGGGGAGCTGTTTTTT,CASSQDGHVPLFTGELFF
TRBJ1-5,TRBV12-3/TRBV12-4,-,-,TGTGCCAGCAGTTTCCGGGTCAATAGCAATCAGCCCCAGCATTTT,CASSFRVNSNQPQHF
TRBJ1-1,TRBV5-1,-,-,TGCGCCAGCAGCCGCAGGGACGGAAACACTGAAGCTTTCTTT,CASSRRDGNTEAFF
TRBJ2-7,TRBV12-3/TRBV12-4,TRBD1,many,TGTGCCAGCAGTCCCCGGCAGGGGGTCGCCTACGAGCAGTACTTC,CASSPRQGVAYEQYF
TRBJ2-5,TRBV15,TRBD1,few,TGTGCCACCAGCAGTAACGTCGGACAGGGGCGAAGAGAGACCCAGTACTTC,CATSSNVGQGRRETQYF
TRBJ1-5,TRBV12-3/TRBV12-4,-,-,TGTGCCAGCAGCCCCCCTTCAGGAAATCAGCCCCAGCATTTT,CASSPPSGNQPQHF
TRBJ2-1,TRBV4-2,-,-,TGTGCCAGCAGCCGGGGGGAGGGGGACTCCTACAATGAGCAGTTCTTC,CASSRGEGDSYNEQFF
TRBJ2-2,TRBV27,-,-,TGTGCCAGCAGTATAATATCCTTACCCACATCCACCGGGGAGCTGTTTTTT,CASSIISLPTSTGELFF
TRBJ2-1,TRBV11-1,TRBD2,-,TGTGCCAGCAGCACAAAGCGGGGGCCCTCCTACAATGAGCAGTTCTTC,CASSTKRGPSYNEQFF
TRBJ2-2,TRBV12-3/TRBV12-4,-,once,TGTGCCAGCAGTGACCCCCTTGCGGAGGACACCGGGGAGCTGTTTTTT,CASSDPLAEDTGELFF
TRBJ2-2,TRBV3-1,TRBD2,many,TGTGCCAGCAGCCCGGGAGGCGGGGAGCTGTTTTTT,CASSPGGGELFF
TRBJ2-1,TRBV7-2,-,-,TGTGCCAGCAGCTTAGCCGCGTTTATGAGGGAGTTCTTC,CASSLAAFMREFF
TRBJ2-5,TRBV27,-,few,TGTGCCAGCAGTTTTAATGGAGAGACCCAGTACTTC,CASSFNGETQYF
TRBJ2-7,TRBV7-9,-,-,TGTGCCAGCAGCCCCTGGGACGGGATGCTGAACTTC,CASSPWDGMLNF
TRBJ2-1,TRBV7-2,-,few,TGTGCCAGCAGGCCAGGGGGGGTTTTTTTCTATGAGCAGTTCTTC,CASRPGGVFFYEQFF
TRBJ1-4,TRBV24-1,-,-,TGTGCCACCAGTGACTTCGCTCCGGGACCGAGAGGGGAAAAACTGTTTTTT,CATSDFAPGPRGEKLFF
TRBJ1-2,TRBV20-1,-,-,TGCAGTGCCAATCGTCTATTGGACGCGGAGGGCTACACCTTC,CSANRLLDAEGYTF
TRBJ1-4,TRBV7-9,-,-,TGTGCCAGCAGCTTATTTGTCTCGGACCGTCGCTATGAAAAACTGTTTTTT,CASSLFVSDRRYEKLFF
TRBJ2-7,TRBV7-3,-,-,TGTGCCAGCAGCCCTAGCGCTAGCTCCTACGAGCAGTACTTC,CASSPSASSYEQYF
TRBJ2-5,TRBV10-3,-,once,TGTGCCATCAGTGGGGAAAGCCAAGAGACCCAGTACTTC,CAISGESQETQYF
TRBJ2-5,TRBV28,-,few,TGTGCCAGCAACGCCGTCGACGAGACCCAGTACTTC,CASNAVDETQYF
TRBJ2-2,TRBV7-2,-,-,TGTGCCAGCAGCTTATTCCGGACGAACACCGGGGAGCTGTTTTTT,CASSLFRTNTGELFF
TRBJ2-7,TRBV20-1,-,few,TGCAGTGCTAGAGATCTGGGCGGCAGCTCCTACGAGCAGTACTTC,CSARDLGGSSYEQYF
TRBJ1-2,TRBV5-1,-,few,TGCGCCAGCAGATCGGACGGGCTTTCTAACTATGGCTACACCTTC,CASRSDGLSNYGYTF
TRBJ1-1,TRBV14,-,few,TGTGCCAGCAGCCAATTCGACGGCCCCCAGCGCGTGAACACTGAAGCTTTCTTT,CASSQFDGPQRVNTEAFF
TRBJ1-4,TRBV4-2,TRBD1,-,TGTGCCAGCAGCCAAGACAGGGGGTACAATCGTGAAAAACTGTTTTTT,CASSQDRGYNREKLFF
TRBJ2-1,TRBV5-1,TRBD1,few,TGCGCCAGCAGCTCCCGACAGGGGGTTGTCAATGAGCAGTTCTTC,CASSSRQGVVNEQFF
TRBJ2-3,TRBV4-3,TRBD2,few,TGCGCCAGCAGCCGACGGACTAGCGGGAGGGGCACAGATACGCAGTATTTT,CASSRRTSGRGTDTQYF
TRBJ2-5,TRBV5-1,TRBD2,-,TGCGCCAGCAGCTTGGAGGGCGGGAGCGTAGAGACCCAGTACTTC,CASSLEGGSVETQYF
TRBJ2-1,TRBV3-1,TRBD2,-,TGTGCCAGCAGCACCCTTAGCGGGAGGGCCGTGAATGAGCAGTTCTTC,CASSTLSGRAVNEQFF
TRBJ2-7,TRBV5-1,-,-,TGCGCCAGCAGCTTGTCCCCAGGCGCATCCTACGAGCAGTACTTC,CASSLSPGASYEQYF
TRBJ2-1,TRBV4-1,-,-,TGCGCCAGCAGCCAAGAAAAAGGGGCAGAGCAGTTCTTC,CASSQEKGAEQFF
TRBJ2-3,TRBV5-1,TRBD1,few,TGCGCCAGCAGCTTGGTCCGCGGGACAGGGCCCAGTACGCAGTATTTT,CASSLVRGTGPSTQYF
TRBJ2-7,TRBV20-1,-,few,TGCAGTGCTAGAGACGTCGACACCCAACGGGACGAGCAGTACTTC,CSARDVDTQRDEQYF
TRBJ1-2,TRBV20-1,-,-,TGCAGTGCCGTCGAACCGACTCTCTATGGCTACACCTTC,CSAVEPTLYGYTF
TRBJ2-1,TRBV12-3/TRBV12-4,TRBD2,few,TGTGCCAGCAAGCGGGGCCAGATGTATGAGCAGTTCTTC,CASKRGQMYEQFF
TRBJ2-5,TRBV4-3,-,-,TGCGCCAGCAGTAGAGGACACACAGCCAAAGAGACCCAGTACTTC,CASSRGHTAKETQYF
TRBJ1-5,TRBV20-1,TRBD1,-,TGCAGTGCTAGCGAGGGGGCGGGTCAGCCCCAGCATTTT,CSASEGAGQPQHF
TRBJ1-4,TRBV20-1,TRBD1,-,TGCAGTGCTAGAGACCTGACAGGGATTAATGAAAAACTGTTTTTT,CSARDLTGINEKLFF
TRBJ2-7,TRBV28,-,few,TGTGCCAGCAGTGACGTACAGTCGTGGAGTCCCTACGAGCAGTACTTC,CASSDVQSWSPYEQYF
TRBJ2-3,TRBV7-6,-,-,TGTGCCAGCAGCTTAGATCCGGGGGCAGATACGCAGTATTTT,CASSLDPGADTQYF
TRBJ2-3,TRBV12-3/TRBV12-4,-,-,TGTGCCAGCAGTTTAAATCGCCCTTTGAGCCCAGATACGCAGTATTTT,CASSLNRPLSPDTQYF
TRBJ2-3,TRBV18,-,-,TGTGCCAGCTCACGTTCCCCGTCGGGGGGCGAAACAGATACGCAGTATTTT,CASSRSPSGGETDTQYF
TRBJ2-5,TRBV12-3/TRBV12-4,TRBD1,few,TGTGCCAGCAGTTTAGCGGGACAGGGGGACAGGGGGCGAGAGACCCAGTACTTC,CASSLAGQGDRGRETQYF
TRBJ2-6,TRBV6-1,TRBD1,-,TGTGCCAGCAGTCGGGGACAGGGGCTTAGCTCTGGGGCCAACGTCCTGACTTTC,CASSRGQGLSSGANVLTF
TRBJ2-7,TRBV10-3,-,many,TGTGCCATCAGGGAAGGACAGAGAAGCTACGAGCAGTACTTC,CAIREGQRSYEQYF
TRBJ2-1,TRBV5-1,TRBD2,-,TGCGCCAGCAGCAACCTCGGGGGCGGGAGGAGGTATGAGCAGTTCTTC,CASSNLGGGRRYEQFF
TRBJ2-7,TRBV7-2,-,-,TGTGCCAGCAGCTTATTGTCGGCCAGGGCCTACGAGCAGTACTTC,CASSLLSARAYEQYF
TRBJ1-2,TRBV7-2,-,-,TGTGCCAGCAGCTTAGCGCCAGCCAGTAACTATGGCTACACCTTC,CASSLAPASNYGYTF
TRBJ1-1,TRBV7-8,-,few,TGTGCCAGCAGAAAGGGACTCTTGAACACTGAAGCTTTCTTT,CASRKGLLNTEAFF
TRBJ2-7,TRBV10-3,TRBD1,few,TGTGCCATCAGCGGATCCGGGACAGGCTCCTACGAGCAGTACTTC,CAISGSGTGSYEQYF
TRBJ2-5,TRBV20-1,-,-,TGCAGTGCTAGAGATCTCCAAGGGGGGGGAGAGACCCAGTACTTC,CSARDLQGGGETQYF